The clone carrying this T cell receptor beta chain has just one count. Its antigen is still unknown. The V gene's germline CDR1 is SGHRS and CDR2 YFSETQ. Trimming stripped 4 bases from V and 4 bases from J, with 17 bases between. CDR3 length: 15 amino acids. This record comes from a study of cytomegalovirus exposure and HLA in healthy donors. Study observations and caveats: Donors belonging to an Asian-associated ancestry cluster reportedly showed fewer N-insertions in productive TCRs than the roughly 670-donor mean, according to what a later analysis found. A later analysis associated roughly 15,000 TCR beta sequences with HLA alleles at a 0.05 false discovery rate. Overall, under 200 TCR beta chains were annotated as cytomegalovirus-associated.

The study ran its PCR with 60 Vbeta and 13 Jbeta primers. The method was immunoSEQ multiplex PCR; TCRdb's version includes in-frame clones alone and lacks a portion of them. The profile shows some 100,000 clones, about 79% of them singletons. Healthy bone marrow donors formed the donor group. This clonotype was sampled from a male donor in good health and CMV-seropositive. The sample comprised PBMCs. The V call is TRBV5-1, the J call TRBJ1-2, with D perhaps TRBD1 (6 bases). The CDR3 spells CASSPGTGTIYGYTF. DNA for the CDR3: TGCGCCAGCAGCCCGGGAACAGGGACCATCTATGGCTACACCTTC.